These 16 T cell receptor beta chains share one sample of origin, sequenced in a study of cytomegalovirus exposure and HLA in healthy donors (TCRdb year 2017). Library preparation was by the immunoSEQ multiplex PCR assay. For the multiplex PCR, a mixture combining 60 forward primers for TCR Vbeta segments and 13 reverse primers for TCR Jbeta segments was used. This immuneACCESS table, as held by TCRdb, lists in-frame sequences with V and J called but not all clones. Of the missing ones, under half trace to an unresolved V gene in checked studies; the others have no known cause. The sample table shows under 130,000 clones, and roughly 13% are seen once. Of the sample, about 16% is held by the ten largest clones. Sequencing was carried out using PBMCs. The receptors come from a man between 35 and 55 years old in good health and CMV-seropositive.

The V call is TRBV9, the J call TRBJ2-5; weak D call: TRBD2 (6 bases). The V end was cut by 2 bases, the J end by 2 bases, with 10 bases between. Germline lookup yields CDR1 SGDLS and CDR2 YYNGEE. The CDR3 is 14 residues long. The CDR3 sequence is CASSVGTVQETQYF. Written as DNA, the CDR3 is TGTGCCAGCAGCGTCGGGACTGTACAAGAGACCCAGTACTTC.

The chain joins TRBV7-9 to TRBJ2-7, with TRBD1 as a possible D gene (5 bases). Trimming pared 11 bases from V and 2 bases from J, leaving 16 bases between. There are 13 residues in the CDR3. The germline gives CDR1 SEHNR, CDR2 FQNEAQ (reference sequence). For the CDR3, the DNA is TGTGCCCTCGACGAAGGACACCCCTACGAGCAGTACTTC. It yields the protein CALDEGHPYEQYF.

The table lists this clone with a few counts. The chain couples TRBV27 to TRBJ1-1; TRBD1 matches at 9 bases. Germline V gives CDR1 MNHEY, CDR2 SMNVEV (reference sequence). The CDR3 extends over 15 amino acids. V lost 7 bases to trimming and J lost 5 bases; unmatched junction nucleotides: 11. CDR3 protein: CASTDRGRIGTEAFF. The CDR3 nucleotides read TGTGCCAGCACGGACAGGGGTCGGATCGGAACTGAAGCTTTCTTT.

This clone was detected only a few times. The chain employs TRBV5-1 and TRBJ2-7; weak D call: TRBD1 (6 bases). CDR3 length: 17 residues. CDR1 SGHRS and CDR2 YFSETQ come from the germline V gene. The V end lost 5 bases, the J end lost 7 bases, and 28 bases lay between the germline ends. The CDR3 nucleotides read TGCGCCAGCAGACGAAGCCCTGAAACTTCGACGAGGGGGGAGCAGTACTTC. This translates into CASRRSPETSTRGEQYF.

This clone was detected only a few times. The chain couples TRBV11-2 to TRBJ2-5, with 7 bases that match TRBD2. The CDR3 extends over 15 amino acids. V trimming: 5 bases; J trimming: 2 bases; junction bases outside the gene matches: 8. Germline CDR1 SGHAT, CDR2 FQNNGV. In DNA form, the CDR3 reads TGTGCCAGCAGCCCCCGGTGGCGGGAGCAAGAGACCCAGTACTTC. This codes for CASSPRWREQETQYF.

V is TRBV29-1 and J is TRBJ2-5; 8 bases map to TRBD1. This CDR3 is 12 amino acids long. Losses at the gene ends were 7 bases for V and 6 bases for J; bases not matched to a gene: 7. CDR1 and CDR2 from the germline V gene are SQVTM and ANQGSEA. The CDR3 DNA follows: TGCAGCGCCGGACAGGGTAGAAAGACCCAGTACTTC. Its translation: CSAGQGRKTQYF.

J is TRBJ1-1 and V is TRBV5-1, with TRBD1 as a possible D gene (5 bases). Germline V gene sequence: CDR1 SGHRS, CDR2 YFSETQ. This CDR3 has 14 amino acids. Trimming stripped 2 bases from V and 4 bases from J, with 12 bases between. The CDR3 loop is CASSFSGMGTEAFF. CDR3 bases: TGCGCCAGCAGCTTTTCAGGGATGGGCACTGAAGCTTTCTTT.

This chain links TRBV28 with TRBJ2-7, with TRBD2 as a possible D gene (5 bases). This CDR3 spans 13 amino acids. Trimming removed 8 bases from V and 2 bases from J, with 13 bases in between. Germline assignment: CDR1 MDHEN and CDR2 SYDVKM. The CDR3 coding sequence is TGTGCCAGCGAGGGTGGCAGAACCTACGAGCAGTACTTC. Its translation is CASEGGRTYEQYF.

CDR3: CASSPGQGDYGYTF. DNA of the CDR3: TGTGCCAGCAGCCCAGGACAGGGAGACTATGGCTACACCTTC. The chain joins TRBV5-8 to TRBJ1-2, with 8 bases lining up with TRBD1. V lost 4 bases to trimming and J lost 3 bases; unmatched junction nucleotides: 5. Germline V CDR1 and CDR2: SGHTS, YDEGEE. This CDR3 spans 14 amino acids.

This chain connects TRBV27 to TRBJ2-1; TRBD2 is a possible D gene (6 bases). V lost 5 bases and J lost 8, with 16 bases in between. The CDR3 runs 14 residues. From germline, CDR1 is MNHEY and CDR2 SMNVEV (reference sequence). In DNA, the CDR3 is TGTGCCAGCAGTGGCGCCCGACTAGTTCATGAGCAGTTCTTC. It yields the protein CASSGARLVHEQFF.

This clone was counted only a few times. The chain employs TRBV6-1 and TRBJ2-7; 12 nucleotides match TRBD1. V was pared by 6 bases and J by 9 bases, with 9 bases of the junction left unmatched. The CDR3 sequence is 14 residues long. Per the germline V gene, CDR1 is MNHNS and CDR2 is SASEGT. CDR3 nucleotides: TGTGCCAGCAGCCGGGACAGGGGGCGTGATATGCAGTACTTC. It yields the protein CASSRDRGRDMQYF.

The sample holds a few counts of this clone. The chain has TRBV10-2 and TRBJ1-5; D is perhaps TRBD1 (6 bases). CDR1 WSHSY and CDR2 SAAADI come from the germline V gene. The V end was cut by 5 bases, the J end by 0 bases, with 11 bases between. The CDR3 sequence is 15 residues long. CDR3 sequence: CASSRQVDSNQPQHF. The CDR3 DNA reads TGCGCCAGCAGTCGACAGGTCGATAGCAATCAGCCCCAGCATTTT.

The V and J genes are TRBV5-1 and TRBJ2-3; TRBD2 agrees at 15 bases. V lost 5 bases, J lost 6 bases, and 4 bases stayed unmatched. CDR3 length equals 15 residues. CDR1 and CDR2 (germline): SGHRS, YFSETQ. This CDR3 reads CASSFGLAGGDTQYF. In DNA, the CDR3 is TGCGCCAGCAGTTTCGGACTAGCGGGAGGGGATACGCAGTATTTT.

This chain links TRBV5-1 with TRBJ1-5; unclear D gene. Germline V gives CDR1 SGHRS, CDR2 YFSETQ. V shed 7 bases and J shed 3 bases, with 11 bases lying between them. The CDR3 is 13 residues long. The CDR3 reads CASRSELNQPQHF. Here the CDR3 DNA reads TGCGCCAGCCGTTCCGAACTCAATCAGCCCCAGCATTTT. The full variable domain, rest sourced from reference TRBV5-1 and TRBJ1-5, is KAGVTQTPRYLIKTRGQQVTLSCSPISGHRSVSWYQQTPGQGLQFLFEYFSETQRNKGNFPGRFSGRQFSNSRSEMNVSTLELGDSALYLCASRSELNQPQHFGDGTRLSIL.

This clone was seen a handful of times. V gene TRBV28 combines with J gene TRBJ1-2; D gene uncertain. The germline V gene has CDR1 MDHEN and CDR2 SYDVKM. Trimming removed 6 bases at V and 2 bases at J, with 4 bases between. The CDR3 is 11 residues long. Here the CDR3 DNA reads TGTGCCAGCAGCCTCAACTATGGCTACACCTTC. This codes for CASSLNYGYTF.

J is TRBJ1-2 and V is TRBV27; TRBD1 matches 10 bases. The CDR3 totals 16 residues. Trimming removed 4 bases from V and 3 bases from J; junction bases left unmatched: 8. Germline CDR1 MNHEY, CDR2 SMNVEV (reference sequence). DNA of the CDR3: TGTGCCAGCAGTTCGGGACAGGGGCCTACGTACTATGGCTACACCTTC. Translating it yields CASSSGQGPTYYGYTF.